This TCR beta chain came from a study of blood T cell repertoires in COVID-19. Across the study: T cells, B-cell-depleted T cells, or PBMCs supplied cDNA or gDNA.

Method: immunoSEQ multiplex PCR; TCRdb's copy keeps in-frame clones and lacks some. In the table there are around 300,000 clones, 85% to 90% of which are singletons. Participant-reported clinical history was the basis for cohort assignment. This CDR3 is 13 amino acids long. V lost 2 bases and J lost 1, with 5 bases in between. CDR1 is WSHSY and CDR2 is SAAADI in the germline V gene. Sequencing input: PBMCs or T cells enriched from blood (not recorded which). J is TRBJ2-5 and V is TRBV10-2; no firm D call. This clonotype was obtained from a woman in her late teens or twenties with acute COVID-19. As DNA, the CDR3 is TGCGCCAGCAGTGAGAACACCCAAGAGACCCAGTACTTC. Translating gives CASSENTQETQYF.